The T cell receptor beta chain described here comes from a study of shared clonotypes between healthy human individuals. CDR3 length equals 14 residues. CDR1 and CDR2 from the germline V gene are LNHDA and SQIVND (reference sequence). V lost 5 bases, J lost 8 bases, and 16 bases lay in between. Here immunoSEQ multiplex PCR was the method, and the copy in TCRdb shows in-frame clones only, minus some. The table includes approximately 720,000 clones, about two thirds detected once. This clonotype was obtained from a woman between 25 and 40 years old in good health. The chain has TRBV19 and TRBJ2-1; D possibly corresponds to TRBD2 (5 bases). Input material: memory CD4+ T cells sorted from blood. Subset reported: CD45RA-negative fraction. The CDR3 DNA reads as TGTGCCAGTAGTCGGGAACTAGAGCCCGATGAGCAGTTCTTC. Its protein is CASSRELEPDEQFF.